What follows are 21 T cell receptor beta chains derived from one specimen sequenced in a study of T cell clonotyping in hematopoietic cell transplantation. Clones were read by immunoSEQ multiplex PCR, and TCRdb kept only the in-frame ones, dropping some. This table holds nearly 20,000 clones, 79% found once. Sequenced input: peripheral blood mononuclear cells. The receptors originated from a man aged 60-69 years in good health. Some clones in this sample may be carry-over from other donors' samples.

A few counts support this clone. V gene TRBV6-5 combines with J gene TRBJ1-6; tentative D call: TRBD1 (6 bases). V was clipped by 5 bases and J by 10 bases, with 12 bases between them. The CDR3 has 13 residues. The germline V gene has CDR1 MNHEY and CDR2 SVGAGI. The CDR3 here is CASSPRGVSPLHF. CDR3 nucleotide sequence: TGTGCCAGCAGTCCAAGGGGGGTCTCACCCCTCCACTTT.

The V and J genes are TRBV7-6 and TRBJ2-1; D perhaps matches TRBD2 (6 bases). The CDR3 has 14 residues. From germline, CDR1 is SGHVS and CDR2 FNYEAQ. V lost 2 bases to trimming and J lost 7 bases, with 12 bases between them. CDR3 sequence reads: CASSLTNSGNEQFF. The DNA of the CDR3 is TGTGCCAGCAGCTTAACGAATAGCGGTAATGAGCAGTTCTTC.

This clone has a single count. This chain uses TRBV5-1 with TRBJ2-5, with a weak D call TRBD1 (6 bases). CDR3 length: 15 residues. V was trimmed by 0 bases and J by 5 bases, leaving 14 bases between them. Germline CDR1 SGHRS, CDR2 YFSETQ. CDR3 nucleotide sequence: TGCGCCAGCAGCTTGGCCTCAGGGGCGGAGGAGACCCAGTACTTC. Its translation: CASSLASGAEETQYF.

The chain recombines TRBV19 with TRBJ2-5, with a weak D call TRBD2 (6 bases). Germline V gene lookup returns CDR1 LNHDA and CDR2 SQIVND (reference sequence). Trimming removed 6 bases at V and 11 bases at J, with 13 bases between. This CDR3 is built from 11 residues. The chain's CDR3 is CASSSRGEQYF. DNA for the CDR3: TGTGCCAGTAGCTCACGCGGGGAGCAGTACTTC.

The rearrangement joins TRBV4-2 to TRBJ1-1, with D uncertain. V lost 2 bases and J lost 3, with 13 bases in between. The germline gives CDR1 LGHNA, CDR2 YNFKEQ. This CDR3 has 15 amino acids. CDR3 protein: CASSQNPLTDTEAFF. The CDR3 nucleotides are TGTGCCAGCAGCCAAAATCCCCTAACGGACACTGAAGCTTTCTTT.

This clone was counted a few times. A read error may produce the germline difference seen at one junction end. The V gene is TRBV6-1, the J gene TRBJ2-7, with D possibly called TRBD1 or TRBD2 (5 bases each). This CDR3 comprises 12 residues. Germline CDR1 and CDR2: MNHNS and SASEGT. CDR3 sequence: CASTPGAYEQHF. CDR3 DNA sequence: TGTGCCAGCACCCCCGGGGCTTACGAGCAGCACTTC.

CDR3 sequence: CASSDPTGTGELFF. CDR3 sequence (DNA): TGTGCCAGCAGCGACCCGACAGGGACCGGGGAGCTGTTTTTT. The chain recombines TRBV7-3 with TRBJ2-2; 7 bases are shared with TRBD1. The CDR3 is 14 residues long. Germline CDR1 SGHTA, CDR2 FQGTGA. V gave up 5 bases and J gave up 5 bases; unmatched junction bases: 5.

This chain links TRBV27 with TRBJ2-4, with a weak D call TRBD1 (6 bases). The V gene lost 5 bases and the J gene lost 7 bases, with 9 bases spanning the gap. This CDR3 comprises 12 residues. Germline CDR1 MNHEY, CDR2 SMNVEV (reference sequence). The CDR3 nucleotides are TGTGCCAGCAGTACAGGGCGGAACATTCAGTACTTC. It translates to CASSTGRNIQYF.

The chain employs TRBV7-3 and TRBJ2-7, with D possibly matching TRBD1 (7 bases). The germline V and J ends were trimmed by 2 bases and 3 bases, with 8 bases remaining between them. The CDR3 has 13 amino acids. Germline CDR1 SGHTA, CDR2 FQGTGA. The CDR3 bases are TGTGCCAGCAGCTTACAGGGGGGCTACGAGCAGTACTTC. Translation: CASSLQGGYEQYF.

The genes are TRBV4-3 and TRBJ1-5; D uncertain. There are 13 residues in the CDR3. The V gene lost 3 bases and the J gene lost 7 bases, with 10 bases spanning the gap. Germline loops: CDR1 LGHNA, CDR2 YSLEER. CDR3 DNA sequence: TGCGCCAGCAGCCATCAGGTCTTACAGCCCCAGCATTTT. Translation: CASSHQVLQPQHF.

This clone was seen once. The CDR3 DNA sequence: TGTGCCAGCAGCTTAGCGCTGGGACCGGCACGGGATACGCAGTATTTT. This codes for CASSLALGPARDTQYF. The rearrangement joins TRBV7-9 to TRBJ2-3; D could derive from TRBD1 or TRBD2 (5 bases each). Germline V gene data show CDR1 as SEHNR and CDR2 as FQNEAQ (reference sequence). The CDR3 has 16 residues. With 0 bases removed from V and 6 bases from J, the gap between germline ends came to 16 bases.

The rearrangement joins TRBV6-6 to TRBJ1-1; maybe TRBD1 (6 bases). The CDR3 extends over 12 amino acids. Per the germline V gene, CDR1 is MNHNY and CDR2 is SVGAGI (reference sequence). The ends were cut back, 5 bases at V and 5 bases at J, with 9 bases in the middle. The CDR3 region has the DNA TGTGCCAGCAGTGGGGACACAACTGAAGCTTTCTTT. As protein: CASSGDTTEAFF.

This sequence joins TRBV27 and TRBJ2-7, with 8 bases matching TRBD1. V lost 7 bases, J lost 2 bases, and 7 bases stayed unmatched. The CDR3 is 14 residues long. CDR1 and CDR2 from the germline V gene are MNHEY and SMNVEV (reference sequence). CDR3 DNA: TGTGCCAGCAAAGCCGGGACAGGCCCCTACGAGCAGTACTTC. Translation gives CASKAGTGPYEQYF.

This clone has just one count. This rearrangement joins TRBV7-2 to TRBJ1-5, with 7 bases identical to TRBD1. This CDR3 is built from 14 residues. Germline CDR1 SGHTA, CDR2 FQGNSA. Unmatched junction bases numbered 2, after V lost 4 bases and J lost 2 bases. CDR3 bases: TGTGCCAGCAGCTCGACAGGGCGCAATCAGCCCCAGCATTTT. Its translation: CASSSTGRNQPQHF.

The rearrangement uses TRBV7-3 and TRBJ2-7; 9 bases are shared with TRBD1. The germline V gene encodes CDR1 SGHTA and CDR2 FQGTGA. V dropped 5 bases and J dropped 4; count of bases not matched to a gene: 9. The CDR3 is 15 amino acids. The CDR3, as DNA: TGTGCCAGCAGCGTCGGGACAGGGATAGAGTACGAGCAGTACTTC. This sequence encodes CASSVGTGIEYEQYF.

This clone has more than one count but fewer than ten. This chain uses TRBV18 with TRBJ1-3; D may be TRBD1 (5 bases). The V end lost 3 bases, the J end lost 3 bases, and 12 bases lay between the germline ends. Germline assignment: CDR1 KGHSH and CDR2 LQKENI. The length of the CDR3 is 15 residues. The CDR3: CASSPGQSIGNTIYF. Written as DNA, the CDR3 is TGTGCCAGCTCACCGGGGCAGTCAATTGGAAACACCATATATTTT.

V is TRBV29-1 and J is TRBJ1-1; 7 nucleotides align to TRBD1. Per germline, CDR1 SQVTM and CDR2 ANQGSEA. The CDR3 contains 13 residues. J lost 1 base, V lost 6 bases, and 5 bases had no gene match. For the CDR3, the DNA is TGCAGCGTGAGGGACAGACGGAACACTGAAGCTTTCTTT. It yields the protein CSVRDRRNTEAFF.

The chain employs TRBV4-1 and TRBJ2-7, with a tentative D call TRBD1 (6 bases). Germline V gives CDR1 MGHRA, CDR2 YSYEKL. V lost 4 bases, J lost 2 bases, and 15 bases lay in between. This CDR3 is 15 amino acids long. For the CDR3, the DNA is TGCGCCAGCAGCCGAGAGGGGGTTACTACCTACGAGCAGTACTTC. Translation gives CASSREGVTTYEQYF.

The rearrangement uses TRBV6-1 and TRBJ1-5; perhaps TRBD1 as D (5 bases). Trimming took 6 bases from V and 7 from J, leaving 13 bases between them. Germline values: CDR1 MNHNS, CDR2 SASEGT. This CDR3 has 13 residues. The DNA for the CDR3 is TGTGCCAGCAGGGTTGATTGGGGGCAGCCCCAGCATTTT. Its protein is CASRVDWGQPQHF.

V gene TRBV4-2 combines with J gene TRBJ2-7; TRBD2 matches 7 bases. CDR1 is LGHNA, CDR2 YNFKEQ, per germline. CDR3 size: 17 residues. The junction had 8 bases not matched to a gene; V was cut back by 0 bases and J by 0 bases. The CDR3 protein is CASSQEVSGEFSYEQYF. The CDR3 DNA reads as TGTGCCAGCAGCCAAGAAGTAAGCGGGGAGTTCTCCTACGAGCAGTACTTC.

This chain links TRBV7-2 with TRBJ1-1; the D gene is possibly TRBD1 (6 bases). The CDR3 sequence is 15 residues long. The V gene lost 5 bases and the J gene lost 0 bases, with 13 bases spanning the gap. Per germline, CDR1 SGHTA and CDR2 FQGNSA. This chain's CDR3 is CASSVEGTMNTEAFF. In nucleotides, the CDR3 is TGTGCCAGCAGCGTAGAGGGGACAATGAACACTGAAGCTTTCTTT. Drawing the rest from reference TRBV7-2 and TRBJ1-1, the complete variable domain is GAGVSQSPSNKVTEKGKDVELRCDPISGHTALYWYRQSLGQGLEFLIYFQGNSAPDKSGLPSDRFSAERTGGSVSTLTIQRTQQEDSAVYLCASSVEGTMNTEAFFGQGTRLTVV.